This passage covers 5 T cell receptor beta chains from one sample sequenced in a study of T-cell memory formation after mild COVID-19. TCRdb ran MiXCR on the 5' RACE reads and lists one entry per CDR3 protein. The sample shows roughly 310,000 distinct CDR3 sequences, about 15% of them seen only once. Sequencing input: PBMCs or a T cell subset sorted from them (not recorded which). Receptors originate from a man aged 18 to 35 who had mild COVID-19 (a few samples of this study predate the infection). Cell type and time point are not known.

The genes are TRBV20-1 and TRBJ2-5; D is possibly TRBD2 (5 bases). The CDR3 runs to 15 residues. Trimming stripped 7 bases from V and 0 bases from J, with 18 bases between. Germline V lookup: CDR1 DFQATT, CDR2 SNEGSKA (reference sequence). The CDR3 sequence: CSVRGKNKDQETQYF. As DNA, the CDR3 is TGCAGTGTGAGAGGGAAGAATAAAGACCAAGAGACCCAGTACTTC.

This clonotype was seen many times. This chain links TRBV5-1 with TRBJ2-2, with D uncertain. Looked up from germline, CDR1 is SGHRS and CDR2 is YFSETQ. This CDR3 has 15 residues. Trimming shortened V by 4 bases and J by 0 bases, and 10 bases separated the two germline ends. The CDR3, as DNA: TGCGCCAGCAGCCCGCGAGGTCCGAACACCGGGGAGCTGTTTTTT. Residues: CASSPRGPNTGELFF.

The J gene is TRBJ2-1, the V gene TRBV20-1; weak D call: TRBD1 (6 bases). The CDR3 runs 15 residues. V dropped 1 base and J dropped 1 base, with 11 bases sitting between them. In germline, CDR1 is DFQATT, CDR2 SNEGSKA (reference sequence). CDR3 protein: CSARAGAGSYNEQFF. The CDR3 DNA reads as TGCAGTGCTAGAGCAGGGGCCGGGTCCTACAATGAGCAGTTCTTC.

The rearrangement uses TRBV11-2 and TRBJ1-5, with TRBD1 matching 7 bases. The V gene's germline CDR1 is SGHAT and CDR2 FQNNGV. The CDR3 runs to 20 residues. Trimming cost V 2 bases and J 0 bases; bases outside gene matches: 16. Here the CDR3 reads CASSLYISGTAWDSNQPQHF. CDR3 bases: TGTGCCAGCAGCTTATACATTTCAGGGACAGCCTGGGATAGCAATCAGCCCCAGCATTTT. Based on the CDR3 plus reference TRBV11-2 and TRBJ1-5, the full variable domain is EAGVAQSPRYKIIEKRQSVAFWCNPISGHATLYWYQQILGQGPKLLIQFQNNGVVDDSQLPKDRFSAERLKGVDSTLKIQPAKLEDSAVYLCASSLYISGTAWDSNQPQHFGDGTRLSIL.

J is TRBJ2-7 and V is TRBV4-1, with 8 bases lining up with TRBD2. The CDR3 is made up of 14 amino acids. V shed 4 bases, J shed 7 bases, and the junction held 9 bases outside the gene matches. CDR1 is MGHRA, CDR2 YSYEKL, per germline. The CDR3 region has the DNA TGCGCCAGCAGCCTTACCGGTACGGGGGGGGAGCAGTACTTC. Amino acids: CASSLTGTGGEQYF.